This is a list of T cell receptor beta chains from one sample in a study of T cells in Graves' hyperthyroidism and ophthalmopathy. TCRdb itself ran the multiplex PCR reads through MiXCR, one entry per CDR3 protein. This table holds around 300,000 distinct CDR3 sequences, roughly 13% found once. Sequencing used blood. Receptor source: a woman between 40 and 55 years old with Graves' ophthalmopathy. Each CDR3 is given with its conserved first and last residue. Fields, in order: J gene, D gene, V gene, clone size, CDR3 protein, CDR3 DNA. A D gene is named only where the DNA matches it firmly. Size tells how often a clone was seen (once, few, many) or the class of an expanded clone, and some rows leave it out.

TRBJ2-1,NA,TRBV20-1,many,CSAGGRGKFYNEQFF,TGCAGTGCGGGGGGGAGGGGGAAATTCTACAATGAGCAGTTCTTC
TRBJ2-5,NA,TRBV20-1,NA,CSAYNGLEGETQYF,TGCAGTGCCTACAACGGACTGGAAGGAGAGACCCAGTACTTC
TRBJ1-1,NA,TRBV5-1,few,CASSLDNFGAEAFF,TGCGCCAGCAGCTTGGACAATTTCGGGGCTGAAGCTTTCTTT
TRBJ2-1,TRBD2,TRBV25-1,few,CASSGDTTGLADHYFSYNEQFF,TGTGCCAGCAGTGGAGACACGACGGGACTAGCGGACCATTACTTCTCCTACAATGAGCAGTTCTTC
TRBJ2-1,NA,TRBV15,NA,CATSRFGLNEQFF,TGTGCCACCAGCAGGTTTGGATTAAATGAGCAGTTCTTC
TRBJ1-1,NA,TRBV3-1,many,CASSLAPNSNTEAFF,TGTGCCAGCAGCCTCGCCCCGAACTCGAACACTGAAGCTTTCTTT
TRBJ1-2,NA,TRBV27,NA,CASKAGNYGYTF,TGTGCCAGCAAGGCAGGAAACTATGGCTACACCTTC
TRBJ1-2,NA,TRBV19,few,CASSTGPYGYTF,TGTGCCAGTAGTACTGGGCCGTATGGCTACACCTTC
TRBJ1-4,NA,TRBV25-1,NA,CASSDGRYEKLFF,TGTGCCAGCAGTGACGGGCGTTATGAAAAACTGTTTTTT
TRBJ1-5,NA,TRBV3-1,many,CASSQEVSGGSNQPQHF,TGTGCCAGCAGCCAAGAAGTGTCGGGTGGGAGCAATCAGCCCCAGCATTTT
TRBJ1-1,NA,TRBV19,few,CASTLPGLMNTEAFF,TGTGCCAGTACCCTACCGGGGCTCATGAACACTGAAGCTTTCTTT
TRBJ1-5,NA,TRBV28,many,CASSPETGQPQHF,TGTGCCAGCAGCCCCGAAACGGGGCAGCCCCAGCATTTT
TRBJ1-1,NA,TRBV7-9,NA,CALDGTPHFGMNTEAFF,TGTGCCCTCGACGGGACCCCTCATTTTGGCATGAACACTGAAGCTTTCTTT
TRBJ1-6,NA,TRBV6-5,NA,CASSYRVSLGNSPLHF,TGTGCCAGCAGTTACCGGGTCTCTTTGGGGAATTCACCCCTCCACTTT
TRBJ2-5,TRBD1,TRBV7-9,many,CASSLFAGGLETQYF,TGTGCCAGCAGCTTATTTGCAGGGGGCCTCGAGACCCAGTACTTC
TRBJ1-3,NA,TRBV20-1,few,CSASGEAGNTIYF,TGCAGTGCTAGCGGGGAAGCTGGAAACACCATATATTTT